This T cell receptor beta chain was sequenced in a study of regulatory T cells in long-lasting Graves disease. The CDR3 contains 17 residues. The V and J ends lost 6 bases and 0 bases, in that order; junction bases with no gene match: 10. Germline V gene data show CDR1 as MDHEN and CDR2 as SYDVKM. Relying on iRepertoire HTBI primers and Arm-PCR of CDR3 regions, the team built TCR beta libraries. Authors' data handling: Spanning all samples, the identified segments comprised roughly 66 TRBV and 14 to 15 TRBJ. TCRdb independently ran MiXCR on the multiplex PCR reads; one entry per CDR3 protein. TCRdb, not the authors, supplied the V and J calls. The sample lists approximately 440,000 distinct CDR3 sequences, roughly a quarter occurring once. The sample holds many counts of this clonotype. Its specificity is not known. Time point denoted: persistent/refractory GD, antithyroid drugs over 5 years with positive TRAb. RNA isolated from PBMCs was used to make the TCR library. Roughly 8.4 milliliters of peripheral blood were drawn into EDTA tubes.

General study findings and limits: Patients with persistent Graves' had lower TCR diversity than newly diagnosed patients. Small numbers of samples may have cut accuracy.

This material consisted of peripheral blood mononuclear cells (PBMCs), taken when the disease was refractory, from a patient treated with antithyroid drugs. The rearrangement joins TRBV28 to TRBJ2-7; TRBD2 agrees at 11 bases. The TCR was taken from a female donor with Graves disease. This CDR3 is CASSFTKTSGISYEQYF. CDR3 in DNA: TGTGCCAGCAGCTTTACAAAGACTAGCGGGATCTCCTACGAGCAGTACTTC.